The 13 T cell receptor beta chains listed next were all sequenced from one sample in a study of CD8 T cells in ankylosing spondylitis. Study findings and constraints: Typical of ankylosing spondylitis blood, it appeared, was a TCR beta motif of seven to nine highly homologous variants.

No antigen has been assigned to these receptors. MiXCR, run by TCRdb on the 5' RACE reads, gives a single entry per CDR3 protein. The repertoire holds 650,000 to 800,000 distinct CDR3 sequences, with 15% to 20% as singletons. Sequenced input: blood, either unsorted or a sorted T cell fraction (not recorded which). These receptors all come from a male donor with ankylosing spondylitis.

The rearrangement uses TRBV29-1 and TRBJ2-1, with 11 bases lining up with TRBD2. Germline loops: CDR1 SQVTM, CDR2 ANQGSEA. The V segment lost 7 bases and the J segment 7 bases; nucleotides outside the gene matches: 9. CDR3 length: 14 residues. The CDR3 protein is CSGVLAGVINEQFF. CDR3 nucleotides: TGCAGCGGTGTACTAGCGGGGGTCATAAATGAGCAGTTCTTC.

The J gene is TRBJ2-7, the V gene TRBV20-1, with 12 bases that match TRBD2. This CDR3 is built from 14 residues. The germline gives CDR1 DFQATT, CDR2 SNEGSKA (reference sequence). The ends lost 4 bases at V and 5 bases at J; junction bases unmatched: 6. The CDR3 here is CSAMTSGGRDEQYF. CDR3 in DNA: TGCAGTGCTATGACTAGCGGGGGTCGGGACGAGCAGTACTTC.

This clonotype came up a few times. The CDR3 region is CASSPDFQETQYF. The CDR3 bases are TGTGCCAGCAGCCCGGACTTTCAAGAGACCCAGTACTTC. The chain has TRBV12-3 or TRBV12-4 and TRBJ2-5; D is perhaps TRBD2 (5 bases). CDR3 size: 13 residues. Trimming pared 6 bases from V and 2 bases from J, leaving 10 bases between.

This clonotype appeared many times. The chain is built from TRBV11-3 and TRBJ2-1; 8 nucleotides align to TRBD1. The V gene end was trimmed by 10 bases and the J gene end by 2 bases; junction bases not matched to a gene: 7. The germline V gene encodes CDR1 SGHNT and CDR2 YENEEA. This CDR3 has 14 amino acids. CDR3 protein: CATAGTGAYNEQFF. For the CDR3, the DNA is TGTGCCACCGCAGGGACAGGTGCCTACAATGAGCAGTTCTTC.

The chain is built from TRBV20-1 and TRBJ2-7, with D unclear. Germline V CDR1 and CDR2: DFQATT, SNEGSKA (reference sequence). V was pared by 2 bases and J by 3 bases, with 14 bases between. The CDR3 extends over 14 amino acids. CDR3 sequence (DNA): TGCAGTGCTAGATACCCTTCTGGCCGCTACGAGCAGTACTTC. It encodes CSARYPSGRYEQYF.

This clonotype showed up just a few times. The chain has TRBV15 and TRBJ2-7, with 10 bases aligning to TRBD1. V lost 1 base, J lost 4 bases, and 4 bases stayed unmatched. Germline-derived CDR1 and CDR2 are LNHNV and YYDKDF (reference sequence). CDR3 length: 15 amino acids. CDR3 DNA: TGTGCCACCAGCAGAGGGGACAGGGGATTGTACGAGCAGTACTTC. Translated: CATSRGDRGLYEQYF.

For the CDR3, the DNA is TGTGCCAGCAGCGTAGGACAGGGGGTGAATCAGCCCCAGCATTTT. Residues: CASSVGQGVNQPQHF. The chain couples TRBV9 to TRBJ1-5; 9 positions agree with TRBD1. V was clipped by 0 bases and J by 4 bases; unmatched bases: 2. In germline, CDR1 is SGDLS, CDR2 YYNGEE. The CDR3 has 15 amino acids. The full variable domain, completed using reference TRBV9 and TRBJ1-5, is DSGVTQTPKHLITATGQRVTLRCSPRSGDLSVYWYQQSLDQGLQFLIQYYNGEERAKGNILERFSAQQFPDLHSELNLSSLELGDSALYFCASSVGQGVNQPQHFGDGTRLSIL.

This clonotype has at least ten counts. The CDR3 region has the DNA TGTGCCAGCAGCTTGTTTCAGAACCCTGGTGAAAAACTGTTTTTT. Its protein product is CASSLFQNPGEKLFF. The rearrangement joins TRBV5-5 to TRBJ1-4; no clear D gene. V lost 1 base to trimming and J lost 7 bases, with 14 bases between them. Germline CDR1 and CDR2: SGHKS and YYEKEE (reference sequence). The CDR3 sequence is 15 residues long.

The table lists this clonotype with a few counts. The gene calls are TRBV12-3 or TRBV12-4 and TRBJ2-1, with 7 bases that match TRBD2. The CDR3 covers 15 residues. Trimming at V came to 7 bases and at J to 3 bases, leaving 9 bases not matched to a gene. The CDR3 spells CASIVVGGGYNEQFF. CDR3 bases: TGTGCCAGCATCGTAGTGGGGGGGGGCTACAATGAGCAGTTCTTC.

This clonotype was recorded a few times. The J gene is TRBJ2-3, the V gene TRBV12-3 or TRBV12-4; 7 bases match TRBD2. V lost 10 bases to trimming and J lost 2 bases; unmatched junction nucleotides: 12. The CDR3 spans 15 residues. The CDR3 protein is CATTRGGKATDTQYF. The CDR3, as DNA: TGTGCCACCACTAGGGGAGGGAAGGCCACAGATACGCAGTATTTT.

This clonotype was counted a few times. This chain joins TRBV29-1 and TRBJ2-3; D possibly corresponds to TRBD1 (6 bases). The CDR3 totals 14 residues. Germline assignment: CDR1 SQVTM and CDR2 ANQGSEA. The V end was cut by 6 bases, the J end by 2 bases, with 15 bases between. The CDR3 nucleotides are TGCAGCGTCGCGACAGGACGGGTCACAGATACGCAGTATTTT. Translating gives CSVATGRVTDTQYF.

The rearrangement joins TRBV5-1 to TRBJ2-1; a weak D match, TRBD1 (5 bases). There are 16 residues in the CDR3. The germline V gene encodes CDR1 SGHRS and CDR2 YFSETQ. Deletions cut 0 bases from V and 0 bases from J, with 10 bases between. The CDR3 DNA reads TGCGCCAGCAGCTTGGCACAGGCCAGCTCCTACAATGAGCAGTTCTTC. This gives the protein CASSLAQASSYNEQFF.

This clonotype came up many times. The chain joins TRBV6-5 to TRBJ2-3; D unclear. From germline, CDR1 is MNHEY and CDR2 SVGAGI. The CDR3 runs to 11 residues. V lost 2 bases and J lost 5, with 2 bases in between. For the CDR3, the DNA is TGTGCCAGCAGTTACAGAGATACGCAGTATTTT. Translating it yields CASSYRDTQYF.